This T cell receptor beta chain derives from a study of Ad26.COV2.S vaccination and SARS-CoV-2 variants. Overall study: The Ad26.COV2.S arm of the COV1001 trial was where the donor was placed.

Treatment of the sample: around 19 received Ad26.COV2.S at low or high dose, single or two shots; 5 received placebo; per-sample allocation not given. After the first vaccine or placebo injection, samples were drawn on day 63. Trimming removed 5 bases from V and 5 bases from J; junction bases left unmatched: 8. The CDR3 loop spans 14 amino acids. The germline V gene encodes CDR1 KGHSH and CDR2 LQKENI. Profiled with immunoSEQ multiplex PCR; TCRdb holds only in-frame clones, not every one. Found here are hundreds of thousands of clones, more than 70% of them singletons; the top ten hold over 1.3%. Sequencing was performed on peripheral blood, taken in a trial of Ad26.COV2.S vaccine versus placebo. This chain links TRBV18 with TRBJ1-2, with 7 bases matching TRBD1. The receptor comes from a person aged 18-65 years who received the Ad26.COV2.S COVID-19 vaccine or a placebo. The CDR3 nucleotides are TGTGCCAGCTCAGGGGACAGCGATCGTTATGGCTACACCTTC. Translation gives CASSGDSDRYGYTF.